This record covers a single TCR beta chain. Its antigen remains unknown. This sample was included in a study of identifying expanded T cells in peripheral blood. Study-level results: Differentially abundant clones: around 1.2 between replicates, 16.4 at around 14 days, 19 at four.

The method was immunoSEQ multiplex PCR; TCRdb's version includes in-frame clones alone and lacks a portion of them. The repertoire consists of 90,000 to 95,000 clones, with approximately 85% occurring once and the leading ten covering approximately 5%. V lost 5 bases and J lost 3, with 11 bases in between. The CDR3 spans 13 residues. CDR1 is MNHEY, CDR2 SVGAGI, per germline. During the collection period, no donor immune events like infections were recorded. The source is a person aged 18 to 75 in good health. This chain links TRBV6-5 with TRBJ2-7; D gene uncertain. The source material was blood. CDR3 amino acids: CASSQSQVYEQYF. CDR3 nucleotides: TGTGCCAGCAGTCAGTCTCAGGTCTACGAGCAGTACTTC.